Listed here are 24 T cell receptor beta chains from one sample, sequenced in a study of blood T cell repertoires in COVID-19. Clones were sequenced by immunoSEQ multiplex PCR, and TCRdb holds only the in-frame ones, with some missing. Here the sample spans a few hundred thousand clones, about four fifths being singletons. Specimen: peripheral blood. These receptors were obtained from a man older than 75 with acute or convalescent COVID-19.

This clone has a single count. The rearrangement links TRBV11-2 to TRBJ2-2, with D possibly TRBD1 on 5 matching bases. Trimming stripped 1 base from V and 4 bases from J, with 16 bases between. CDR3 length: 17 amino acids. Germline CDR1 is SGHAT and CDR2 is FQNNGV. The DNA for the CDR3 is TGTGCCAGCAGCTTAGTATTTTCCAGGGTCCTCACCGGGGAGCTGTTTTTT. It encodes CASSLVFSRVLTGELFF. Full variable domain (rest looked up from reference TRBV11-2 and TRBJ2-2): EAGVAQSPRYKIIEKRQSVAFWCNPISGHATLYWYQQILGQGPKLLIQFQNNGVVDDSQLPKDRFSAERLKGVDSTLKIQPAKLEDSAVYLCASSLVFSRVLTGELFFGEGSRLTVL.

CDR3: CASSLMTGGFGNEQFF. The CDR3 DNA follows: TGTGCCAGCAGCTTGATGACAGGGGGCTTTGGTAATGAGCAGTTCTTC. V and J are TRBV7-9 and TRBJ2-1; TRBD1 matches at 10 bases. After removal of 3 bases from V and 7 bases from J, the junction contained 9 bases not matched to a gene. The CDR3 sequence is 16 residues long. The germline V gene encodes CDR1 SEHNR and CDR2 FQNEAQ (reference sequence).

The J gene is TRBJ2-4, the V gene TRBV7-2, with D perhaps matching TRBD2 (6 bases). Germline CDR1 is SGHTA and CDR2 is FQGNSA. Trimming left V 4 bases short and J 0 bases short, with 22 bases between. The length of the CDR3 is 19 residues. In nucleotides, the CDR3 is TGTGCCAGCAGCTCTTACCCTCGGACTACCCAGCTAGCCAAAAACATTCAGTACTTC. It translates to CASSSYPRTTQLAKNIQYF.

This chain links TRBV28 with TRBJ2-1, with 11 bases fitting TRBD2. V lost 8 bases to trimming and J lost 10 bases; unmatched junction nucleotides: 7. This CDR3 has 13 amino acids. Germline CDR1 MDHEN, CDR2 SYDVKM. The CDR3 nucleotides are TGTGCCAGCCTAGCGGGGGGTTTTTTGGAGCAGTTCTTC. Amino acid sequence: CASLAGGFLEQFF.

CDR3: CASSLTGAEAFF. In DNA form, the CDR3 reads TGCGCCAGCAGCTTAACAGGGGCTGAAGCTTTCTTT. J is TRBJ1-1 and V is TRBV5-1; 7 positions agree with TRBD1. The CDR3 has 12 amino acids. V was pared by 2 bases and J by 6 bases, with 1 base of the junction left unmatched. CDR1 is SGHRS and CDR2 is YFSETQ in the germline V gene. The full variable domain, in which reference TRBV5-1 and TRBJ1-1 provide the parts outside the CDR3, is KAGVTQTPRYLIKTRGQQVTLSCSPISGHRSVSWYQQTPGQGLQFLFEYFSETQRNKGNFPGRFSGRQFSNSRSEMNVSTLELGDSALYLCASSLTGAEAFFGQGTRLTVV.

The rearrangement joins TRBV6-5 to TRBJ2-2; 10 nucleotides agree with TRBD1. The CDR3 is 14 amino acids. The V gene end was trimmed by 8 bases and the J gene end by 4 bases; junction bases not matched to a gene: 4. The germline V gene has CDR1 MNHEY and CDR2 SVGAGI. CDR3 sequence (DNA): TGTGCCAGCCGACAGGGGGCTTTCACCGGGGAGCTGTTTTTT. Its protein is CASRQGAFTGELFF.

The gene calls are TRBV5-1 and TRBJ2-2; 8 nucleotides agree with TRBD1. V was clipped by 3 bases and J by 1 base; unmatched bases: 5. CDR1 is SGHRS, CDR2 YFSETQ, per germline. The CDR3 has 16 residues. The CDR3, as DNA: TGCGCCAGCAGCTCGTCCAGGGGGCAGAACACCGGGGAGCTGTTTTTT. The encoded protein is CASSSSRGQNTGELFF.

This clone has a single count. The same CDR3 can be traced to other DNA sequences in this sample. The chain employs TRBV7-9 and TRBJ1-2; maybe TRBD1 (5 bases). Trimming removed 5 bases from V and 5 bases from J, with 9 bases in between. Germline CDR1 reads SEHNR; CDR2 reads FQNEAQ (reference sequence). This CDR3 is 12 amino acids long. DNA for the CDR3: TGTGCCAGCAGCCCGGGACTGTATGGCTACACCTTC. This gives the protein CASSPGLYGYTF.

This sequence joins TRBV4-2 and TRBJ2-7; 9 bases match TRBD1. This CDR3 region has 16 residues. The V segment lost 5 bases and the J segment 3 bases; nucleotides outside the gene matches: 11. Looked up from germline, CDR1 is LGHNA and CDR2 is YNFKEQ. The CDR3 nucleotides read TGTGCCAGCAGCGCCCAACAGGGGGCAGGGGACTACGAGCAGTACTTC. Translating gives CASSAQQGAGDYEQYF.

Concerning this clone: The germline gene is not matched at one end of the junction; a read error may be the cause. This chain connects TRBV18 to TRBJ1-2; no definite D call. Germline V gene lookup returns CDR1 KGHSH and CDR2 LQKENI. The CDR3 sequence is 13 residues long. DNA of the CDR3: TGTGCCAGCTCACCATCCGGGAACTCTGGCTACACCTTC. Residues: CASSPSGNSGYTF.

V is TRBV27 and J is TRBJ2-7; 13 bases agree with TRBD2. The CDR3 covers 16 residues. In germline, CDR1 is MNHEY, CDR2 SMNVEV (reference sequence). Unmatched junction bases numbered 4, after V lost 5 bases and J lost 0 bases. Here the CDR3 DNA reads TGTGCCAGCAGTCCCCGACTAGCGGGAGGCTCCTACGAGCAGTACTTC. This translates into CASSPRLAGGSYEQYF.

The chain has TRBV5-5 and TRBJ2-1; 8 nucleotides line up with TRBD2. V lost 5 bases to trimming and J lost 8 bases; unmatched junction nucleotides: 6. The CDR3 contains 13 residues. Germline V gene data show CDR1 as SGHKS and CDR2 as YYEKEE (reference sequence). Here the CDR3 reads CASSPGRGDEQFF. In DNA, the CDR3 is TGTGCCAGCAGTCCCGGGAGGGGTGATGAGCAGTTCTTC.

In DNA, the CDR3 is TGTGCCAGCAGCAAACCCGGACAGGCCACGAGGAACACTGAAGCTTTCTTT. This translates into CASSKPGQATRNTEAFF. The V gene is TRBV21-1, the J gene TRBJ1-1; TRBD1 is the table's D call and was not checked against the DNA. TRBV21-1 is classified as a pseudogene. The CDR3 is 17 amino acids.

The chain couples TRBV28 to TRBJ2-3; TRBD1 matches at 9 bases. Trimming took 7 bases from V and 4 from J; bases not matched to a gene: 12. The CDR3 is made up of 16 amino acids. The V gene's germline CDR1 is MDHEN and CDR2 SYDVKM. The CDR3 sequence: CASIKQGAGGADTQYF. The CDR3, as DNA: TGTGCCAGCATCAAACAGGGGGCTGGTGGTGCAGATACGCAGTATTTT.

On this clone: The sample contains more than one DNA sequence encoding this CDR3. The chain employs TRBV2 and TRBJ1-5; 7 bases are a match to TRBD1. CDR3 length: 15 amino acids. The V and J ends lost 3 bases and 2 bases, in that order; junction bases with no gene match: 4. The V gene's germline CDR1 is SNHLY and CDR2 FYNNEI. CDR3 residues: CASSDRTGGNQPQHF. The CDR3 bases are TGTGCCAGCAGTGACCGAACAGGGGGCAATCAGCCCCAGCATTTT.

The chain joins TRBV3-1 (or the pseudogene TRBV3-2) to TRBJ2-1; 9 bases agree with TRBD2. The germline CDR1 and CDR2 sequences are LGHDT and YNNKEL (reference sequence). This CDR3 spans 17 amino acids. V dropped 2 bases and J dropped 8; count of bases not matched to a gene: 13. The CDR3 region has the DNA TGTGCCAGCAGCCAAACTAGCGGGTGGGGAAGGGGCGATGAGCAGTTCTTC. This gives the protein CASSQTSGWGRGDEQFF.

The chain is built from TRBV6-5 and TRBJ1-2; 10 bases fit TRBD1. The CDR3 covers 13 residues. The V and J ends lost 5 bases and 6 bases, in that order; junction bases with no gene match: 3. Germline CDR1 MNHEY, CDR2 SVGAGI. CDR3 region: CASSQTGGNGYTF. CDR3 DNA: TGTGCCAGCAGTCAGACAGGGGGCAATGGCTACACCTTC.

The V gene is TRBV28, the J gene TRBJ1-1; D gene unclear. This CDR3 spans 12 amino acids. Germline V gene sequence: CDR1 MDHEN, CDR2 SYDVKM. Trimming removed 7 bases from V and 1 base from J, with 7 bases in between. CDR3: CASIYQNTEAFF. CDR3 nucleotide sequence: TGTGCCAGCATCTATCAGAACACTGAAGCTTTCTTT.

J is TRBJ2-3 and V is TRBV12-5, with TRBD1 matching 8 bases. The CDR3 totals 15 residues. CDR1 LGHNT and CDR2 FRNRAP come from the germline V gene. The J segment lost 4 bases and the V segment lost 0 bases, leaving 3 bases of the junction unmatched. Written as DNA, the CDR3 is TGTGCTAGTGGTTTGGTGCAGGGGGCTGCAGATACGCAGTATTTT. As protein: CASGLVQGAADTQYF.

In its sample, this clone was seen once. The V call is TRBV28, the J call TRBJ1-2; D not certain. The CDR3 has 13 amino acids. The V end lost 5 bases, the J end lost 4 bases, and 11 bases lay between the germline ends. Germline V CDR1 and CDR2: MDHEN, SYDVKM. DNA of the CDR3: TGTGCCAGCAGTCCCCAGGCCTCCTATGGCTACACCTTC. Translating it yields CASSPQASYGYTF.

This clone has a handful of counts. V usage is TRBV28 and J usage is TRBJ2-3; D is uncertain. The CDR3 has 17 residues. V gave up 8 bases and J gave up 0 bases, with 21 bases separating them. The germline gives CDR1 MDHEN, CDR2 SYDVKM. CDR3 sequence: CASARVTTSFSTDTQYF. The CDR3 bases are TGTGCCAGCGCCCGGGTTACGACTTCTTTTAGCACAGATACGCAGTATTTT.

This chain connects TRBV3-1 (or the pseudogene TRBV3-2) to TRBJ1-1; the D is unclear. CDR3 length: 13 amino acids. V was trimmed by 2 bases and J by 1 base, leaving 5 bases between them. CDR1 LGHDT and CDR2 YNNKEL come from the germline V gene (reference sequence). CDR3 in amino acids: CASSQIRNTEAFF. CDR3 nucleotides: TGTGCCAGCAGCCAAATTAGGAACACTGAAGCTTTCTTT.

V is TRBV5-1 and J is TRBJ2-7; 10 bases agree with TRBD2. Germline V gene lookup returns CDR1 SGHRS and CDR2 YFSETQ. Losses at the gene ends were 0 bases for V and 2 bases for J; bases not matched to a gene: 11. This CDR3 has 18 residues. The CDR3 DNA reads TGCGCCAGCAGCTTGGCACTAGCGGGAATAAGGGGTACCTACGAGCAGTACTTC. Its translation: CASSLALAGIRGTYEQYF.

The chain joins TRBV5-4 to TRBJ2-2; 12 nucleotides agree with TRBD2. CDR1 is SGHNT and CDR2 is YYREEE in the germline V gene (reference sequence). V dropped 5 bases and J dropped 5; count of bases not matched to a gene: 7. The length of the CDR3 is 16 residues. The CDR3 sequence: CASSYRTSGITGELFF. The CDR3 region has the DNA TGTGCCAGCAGTTACAGGACTAGCGGGATAACCGGGGAGCTGTTTTTT.